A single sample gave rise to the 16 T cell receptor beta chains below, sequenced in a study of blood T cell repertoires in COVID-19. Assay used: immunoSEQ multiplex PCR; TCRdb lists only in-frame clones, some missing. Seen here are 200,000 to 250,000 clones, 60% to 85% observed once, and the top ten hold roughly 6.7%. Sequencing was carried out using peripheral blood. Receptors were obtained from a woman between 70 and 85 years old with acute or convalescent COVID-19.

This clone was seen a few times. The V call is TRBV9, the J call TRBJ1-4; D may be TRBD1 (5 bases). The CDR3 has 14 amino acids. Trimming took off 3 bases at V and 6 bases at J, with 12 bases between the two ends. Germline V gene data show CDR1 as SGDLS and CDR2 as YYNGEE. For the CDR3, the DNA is TGTGCCAGCAGCGGTACAGGCCGGGATGAAAAACTGTTTTTT. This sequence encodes CASSGTGRDEKLFF.

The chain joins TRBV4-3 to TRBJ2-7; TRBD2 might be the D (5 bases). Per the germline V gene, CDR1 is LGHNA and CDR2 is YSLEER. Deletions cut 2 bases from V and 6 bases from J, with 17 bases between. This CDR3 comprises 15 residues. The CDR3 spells CASSQRSGSRGEQYF. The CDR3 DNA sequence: TGCGCCAGCAGCCAAAGAAGTGGGAGTAGAGGCGAGCAGTACTTC.

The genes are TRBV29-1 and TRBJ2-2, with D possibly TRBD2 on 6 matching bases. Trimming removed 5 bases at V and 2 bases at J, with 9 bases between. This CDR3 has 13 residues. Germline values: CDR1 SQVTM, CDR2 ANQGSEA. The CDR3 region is CSVRDLNTGELFF. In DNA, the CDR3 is TGCAGCGTTCGGGACTTAAACACCGGGGAGCTGTTTTTT.

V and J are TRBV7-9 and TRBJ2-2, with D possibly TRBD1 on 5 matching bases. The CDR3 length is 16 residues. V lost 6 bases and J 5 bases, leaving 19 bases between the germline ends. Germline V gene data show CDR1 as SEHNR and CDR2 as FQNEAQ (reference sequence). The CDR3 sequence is CASRSRQGVETGELFF. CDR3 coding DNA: TGTGCCAGCAGGTCCCGGCAGGGCGTAGAAACCGGGGAGCTGTTTTTT.

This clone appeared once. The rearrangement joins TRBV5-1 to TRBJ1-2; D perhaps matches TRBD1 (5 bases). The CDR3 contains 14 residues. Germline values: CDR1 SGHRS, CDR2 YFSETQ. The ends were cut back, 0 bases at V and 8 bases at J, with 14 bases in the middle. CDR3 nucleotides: TGCGCCAGCAGCTTGGCCAGGGTTCCTATGGGCTACACCTTC. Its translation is CASSLARVPMGYTF.

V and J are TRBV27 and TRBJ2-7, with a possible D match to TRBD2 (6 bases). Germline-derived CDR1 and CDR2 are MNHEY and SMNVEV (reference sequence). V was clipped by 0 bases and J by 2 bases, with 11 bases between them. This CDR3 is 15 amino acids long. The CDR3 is CASSLSLEGPYEQYF. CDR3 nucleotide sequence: TGTGCCAGCAGTTTATCGTTGGAGGGGCCCTACGAGCAGTACTTC.

Here the CDR3 reads CASSLGEGSNQPQHF. CDR3 DNA sequence: TGCGCCAGCAGCTTGGGCGAGGGAAGCAATCAGCCCCAGCATTTT. The J gene is TRBJ1-5, the V gene TRBV5-1; unclear D gene. The V and J ends lost 0 bases and 1 base respectively, with 8 bases between them. The CDR3 length is 15 residues. Germline-derived CDR1 and CDR2 are SGHRS and YFSETQ.

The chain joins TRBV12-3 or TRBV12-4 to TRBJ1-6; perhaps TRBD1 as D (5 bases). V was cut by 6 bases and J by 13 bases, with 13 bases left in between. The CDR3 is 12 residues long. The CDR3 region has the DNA TGTGCCAGCAGCCAACAGGTGGGGCCCCTCCACTTT. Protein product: CASSQQVGPLHF.

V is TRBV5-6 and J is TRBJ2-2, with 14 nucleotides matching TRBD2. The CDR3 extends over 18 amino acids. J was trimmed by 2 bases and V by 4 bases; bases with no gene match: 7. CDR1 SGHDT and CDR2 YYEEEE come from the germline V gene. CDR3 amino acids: CASSPGLAGGHNTGELFF. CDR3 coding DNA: TGTGCCAGCAGCCCCGGACTAGCGGGGGGCCATAACACCGGGGAGCTGTTTTTT.

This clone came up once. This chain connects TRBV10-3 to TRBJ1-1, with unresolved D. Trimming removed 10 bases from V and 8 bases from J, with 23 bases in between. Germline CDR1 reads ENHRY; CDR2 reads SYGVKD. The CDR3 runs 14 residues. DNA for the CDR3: TGTGCCACCGCTAAGTCTGTGGTGAACTTGGAAGCTTTCTTT. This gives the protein CATAKSVVNLEAFF.

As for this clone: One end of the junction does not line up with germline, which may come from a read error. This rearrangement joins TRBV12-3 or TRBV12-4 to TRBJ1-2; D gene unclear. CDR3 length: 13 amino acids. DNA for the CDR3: TGTGCCGGACGGCAGGAGGGTCTCTATGGCTACACCTTT. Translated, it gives CAGRQEGLYGYTF.

The CDR3 protein is CAWSPGTSRADTQYF. The CDR3, as DNA: TGTGCCTGGAGTCCCGGGACTAGCCGAGCAGATACGCAGTATTTT. The chain carries TRBV30 and TRBJ2-3; 9 bases map to TRBD2. Per the germline V gene, CDR1 is GTSNPN and CDR2 is SVGIG (reference sequence). The CDR3 length is 15 residues. With 2 bases clipped from V and 4 bases from J, the junction kept 7 bases outside the gene matches.

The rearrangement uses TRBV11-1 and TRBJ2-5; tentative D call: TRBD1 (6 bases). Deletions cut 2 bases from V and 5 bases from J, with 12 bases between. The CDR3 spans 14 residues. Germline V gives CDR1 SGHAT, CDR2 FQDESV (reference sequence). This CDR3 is CASSLQGFGETQYF. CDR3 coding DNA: TGTGCCAGCAGCTTACAGGGGTTTGGGGAGACCCAGTACTTC.

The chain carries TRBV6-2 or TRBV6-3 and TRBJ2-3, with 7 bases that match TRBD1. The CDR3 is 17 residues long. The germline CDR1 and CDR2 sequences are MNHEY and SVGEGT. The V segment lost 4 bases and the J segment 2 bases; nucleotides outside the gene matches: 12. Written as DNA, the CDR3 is TGTGCCAGCAGTTGGTGGCCCCAACAGGGGCTCACAGATACGCAGTATTTT. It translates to CASSWWPQQGLTDTQYF.

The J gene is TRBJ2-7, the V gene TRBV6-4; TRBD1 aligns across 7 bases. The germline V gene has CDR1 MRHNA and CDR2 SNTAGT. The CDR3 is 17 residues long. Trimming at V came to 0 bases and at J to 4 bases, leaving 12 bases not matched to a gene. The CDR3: CASSDSNRRDRTYEQYF. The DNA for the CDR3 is TGTGCCAGCAGTGACTCGAATAGACGGGACAGAACTTACGAGCAGTACTTC.

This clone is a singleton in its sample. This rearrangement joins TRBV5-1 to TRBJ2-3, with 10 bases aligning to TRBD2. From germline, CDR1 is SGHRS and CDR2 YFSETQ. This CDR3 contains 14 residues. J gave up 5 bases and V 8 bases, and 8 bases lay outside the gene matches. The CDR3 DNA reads TGCGCCAGTCGAAGCGGGGGGGCCAAAGATACGCAGTATTTT. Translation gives CASRSGGAKDTQYF.